Shown below are 12 T cell receptor beta chains from a single sample sequenced in a study of blood T cell repertoires in COVID-19. Clones were read by immunoSEQ multiplex PCR, and TCRdb kept only the in-frame ones, dropping some. The sample contains around 200,000 clones, around 87% of which appear only once. Sequenced: peripheral blood. The receptor source for this set is a man between 45 and 60 years old with acute or convalescent COVID-19.

The CDR3 DNA follows: TGCGCCAGCAGCCCCAGGGGTGACGGAAACACCATATATTTT. Translating it yields CASSPRGDGNTIYF. V usage is TRBV5-1 and J usage is TRBJ1-3, with D maybe TRBD1 (6 bases). Germline loops: CDR1 SGHRS, CDR2 YFSETQ. There are 14 residues in the CDR3. The V gene lost 4 bases and the J gene lost 4 bases, with 12 bases spanning the gap.

This clone was observed a handful of times. The chain uses TRBV28 and TRBJ1-3, with 8 bases identical to TRBD1. CDR3 length: 17 amino acids. Germline V gene lookup returns CDR1 MDHEN and CDR2 SYDVKM. V shed 3 bases, J shed 0 bases, and the junction held 7 bases outside the gene matches. The CDR3 DNA reads TGTGCCAGCAGTTTCTTGACAGGGGATCACTCTGGAAACACCATATATTTT. It encodes CASSFLTGDHSGNTIYF.

This sequence joins TRBV28 and TRBJ1-2, with 8 nucleotides matching TRBD1. The CDR3 is made up of 15 amino acids. Germline CDR1 and CDR2: MDHEN and SYDVKM. V shed 5 bases, J shed 1 base, and the junction held 6 bases outside the gene matches. CDR3 residues: CASSSDRGFNYGYTF. CDR3 sequence (DNA): TGTGCCAGCAGTAGCGACAGGGGATTTAACTATGGCTACACCTTC.

This chain links TRBV3-1 (or the pseudogene TRBV3-2) with TRBJ2-1, with 8 bases lining up with TRBD2. The ends lost 4 bases at V and 3 bases at J; junction bases unmatched: 8. The CDR3 runs 16 residues. Germline CDR1 LGHDT, CDR2 YNNKEL (reference sequence). The CDR3 region has the DNA TGTGCCAGCAGCCGCCGCCGGGAGGGGTACTACAATGAGCAGTTCTTC. Protein sequence: CASSRRREGYYNEQFF.

The DNA of the CDR3 is TGCGCCAGCAAAATAGCAAGTACTAATGAAAAACTGTTTTTT. This encodes CASKIASTNEKLFF. The V call is TRBV5-1, the J call TRBJ1-4; D remains ambiguous. V lost 6 bases, J lost 2 bases, and 11 bases lay in between. The CDR3 has 14 amino acids. CDR1 and CDR2 from the germline V gene are SGHRS and YFSETQ.

The rearrangement joins TRBV7-2 to TRBJ1-5, with 7 bases identical to TRBD1. Germline CDR1 and CDR2: SGHTA and FQGNSA. The CDR3 sequence is 15 residues long. Germline trimming cut 1 base from V and 6 bases from J; bases unmatched to any gene: 6. The CDR3 loop reads CASSLGQGAAQPQHF. As DNA, the CDR3 is TGTGCCAGCAGCTTAGGACAGGGAGCCGCTCAGCCCCAGCATTTT. The whole variable domain, filled in from reference TRBV7-2 and TRBJ1-5, reads GAGVSQSPSNKVTEKGKDVELRCDPISGHTALYWYRQSLGQGLEFLIYFQGNSAPDKSGLPSDRFSAERTGGSVSTLTIQRTQQEDSAVYLCASSLGQGAAQPQHFGDGTRLSIL.

This clone was recorded a few times. The rearrangement joins TRBV4-1 to TRBJ2-2, with D maybe TRBD2 (6 bases). Germline CDR1 MGHRA, CDR2 YSYEKL. The V and J ends lost 10 bases and 6 bases respectively, with 24 bases between them. CDR3 length equals 16 residues. The chain's CDR3 is CATRNPTAGNSGELFF. The DNA of the CDR3 is TGCGCCACCCGAAATCCGACAGCGGGTAATTCCGGGGAGCTGTTTTTT.

The chain carries TRBV2 and TRBJ2-7, with 8 bases that match TRBD2. Germline loops: CDR1 SNHLY, CDR2 FYNNEI. This CDR3 spans 14 amino acids. The junction had 4 bases not matched to a gene; V was cut back by 3 bases and J by 3 bases. CDR3 coding DNA: TGTGCCAGCAGTGATTTAACTAGCGGCTACGAGCAGTACTTC. Amino acid sequence: CASSDLTSGYEQYF.

The chain uses TRBV30 and TRBJ1-1; D might be TRBD1 (6 bases). Germline V gene sequence: CDR1 GTSNPN, CDR2 SVGIG (reference sequence). V was clipped by 5 bases and J by 6 bases, with 13 bases between them. The CDR3 is made up of 12 amino acids. The CDR3 here is CAWQQGGAEAFF. The CDR3 DNA reads TGTGCCTGGCAACAGGGTGGTGCTGAAGCTTTCTTT.

The CDR3 nucleotides are TGTGCCAGCAGTTCCCCGGGCAGCGGGAGGTACGAGCAGTACTTC. Translating gives CASSSPGSGRYEQYF. The rearrangement joins TRBV6-5 to TRBJ2-7; 9 nucleotides line up with TRBD2. Germline V gives CDR1 MNHEY, CDR2 SVGAGI. V was pared by 4 bases and J by 4 bases, with 8 bases of the junction left unmatched. The CDR3 loop spans 15 amino acids.

The chain links TRBV7-6 to TRBJ2-2; TRBD2 aligns across 10 bases. V shed 6 bases and J 2 bases; nucleotides not matched to a gene: 3. Germline V gene data show CDR1 as SGHVS and CDR2 as FNYEAQ. This CDR3 region has 15 residues. CDR3 nucleotides: TGTGCCAGCAGTACTAGCGGGGCAAACACCGGGGAGCTGTTTTTT. It specifies CASSTSGANTGELFF.

V and J are TRBV28 and TRBJ1-2; D is undetermined. Trimming pared 5 bases from V and 4 bases from J, leaving 20 bases between. The CDR3 is 16 residues long. CDR1 is MDHEN, CDR2 SYDVKM, per germline. The CDR3 protein is CASSAPDSPSTYGYTF. CDR3 bases: TGTGCCAGCAGTGCCCCTGACTCCCCAAGTACCTATGGCTACACCTTC.